Listed below are T cell receptor beta chains from one sample, sequenced in a study of shared clonotypes between healthy human individuals. Data came from immunoSEQ multiplex PCR; TCRdb stores just in-frame clones and leaves some out. Here the sample spans some 1,900,000 clones, just under 95% being singletons. Sequenced sample: naive CD8+ T cells sorted from blood. These receptors all stem from a man younger than 30 in good health. CDR3s include the opening cysteine and the closing phenylalanine or tryptophan. Fields, in order: clone size, D gene, V gene, J gene, CDR3 DNA, CDR3 protein. A D gene is named only where the DNA matches it firmly. Some rows mark clone size as missing; the rest say once, few, many or name a class of expanded clone.

NA	NA	TRBV11-2	TRBJ2-3	TGTGCCAGCAGCTCAGTACAGGGTTACACAGATACGCAGTATTTT	CASSSVQGYTDTQYF
NA	NA	TRBV11-2	TRBJ2-7	TGTGCCAGCAGCTTAGAGGCGGGGAGCTCCTACGAGCAGTACTTC	CASSLEAGSSYEQYF
NA	TRBD1	TRBV19	TRBJ2-1	TGTGCCAGTAGTAACCCGTTTAGGGACAGCCAAACGGACAATGAGCAGTTCTTC	CASSNPFRDSQTDNEQFF
NA	TRBD1	TRBV19	TRBJ2-7	TGTGCCAGTAGTATGGCAGGGGGCTTTGGCTACGAGCAGTACTTC	CASSMAGGFGYEQYF
NA	TRBD1	TRBV9	TRBJ1-1	TGTGCCAGCAGCGTAGGGTCCGGGACAGGGCTAACTGAAGCTTTCTTT	CASSVGSGTGLTEAFF
NA	NA	TRBV27	TRBJ2-2	TGTGCCAGCAGTTTGCCCGGGGAGCTGTTTTTT	CASSLPGELFF
NA	TRBD2	TRBV9	TRBJ2-7	TGTGCCAGCAGCGTAGGTCCTAGCGGAAGCTCCTACGAGCAGTACTTC	CASSVGPSGSSYEQYF
NA	NA	TRBV7-9	TRBJ2-5	TGTGCCAGCAGCCCCCCCAGGGGCCAAGAGACCCAGTACTTC	CASSPPRGQETQYF
few	TRBD1	TRBV5-1	TRBJ2-1	TGCGCCAGCAGCTTGGACAGGGGGTCCTACAATGAGCAGTTCTTC	CASSLDRGSYNEQFF
NA	NA	TRBV11-2	TRBJ2-1	TGTGCCAGCAGCTTAGATCGGGGCAGTTTAGTGGTGAATGAGCAGTTCTTC	CASSLDRGSLVVNEQFF
NA	TRBD2	TRBV7-2	TRBJ2-7	TGTGCCAGCAGTTCCCTAGCGGGAGGGTTCAACGAGCAGTACTTC	CASSSLAGGFNEQYF
NA	TRBD2	TRBV6-6	TRBJ2-5	TGTGCCAGCAGTTCCGTAGCGGGGCTCAGTGAGACCCAGTACTTC	CASSSVAGLSETQYF
NA	NA	TRBV7-9	TRBJ1-2	TGTGCCAGCAGCTTAGGGACAGCCTTCGACTGGTTC	CASSLGTAFDWF
NA	NA	TRBV11-2	TRBJ2-7	TGTGCCAGCAACCAGGGGTCCTACGAGCAGTACTTC	CASNQGSYEQYF
NA	NA	TRBV7-2	TRBJ2-7	TGTGCCAGCAGCTTGACAAGGTACTACGAGCAGTACTTC	CASSLTRYYEQYF
NA	NA	TRBV15	TRBJ2-7	TGTGCCACCAGCCTGATGAGGGGGATCTACGAGCAGTACTTC	CATSLMRGIYEQYF
NA	NA	TRBV27	TRBJ1-2	TGTGCCAGCAGTTTCGGACAGAACTATGGCTACACCTTC	CASSFGQNYGYTF
NA	TRBD2	TRBV2	TRBJ2-3	TGTGCCAGCAGTGTTCGGGAGGGGGGCACAGATACGCAGTATTTT	CASSVREGGTDTQYF
NA	NA	TRBV7-9	TRBJ2-5	TGTGCCAGCAGCCCCAAGAGAGCGGGAGAGACCCAGTACTTC	CASSPKRAGETQYF
NA	TRBD1	TRBV6-1	TRBJ2-7	TGTGCCAGCATCTTATGGGGACAGTCCTACGAGCAGTACTTC	CASILWGQSYEQYF
NA	NA	TRBV14	TRBJ2-5	TGTGCCAGCAGCCTCGTCCTCGGGTACCAAGAGACCCAGTACTTC	CASSLVLGYQETQYF
NA	NA	TRBV28	TRBJ1-1	TGTGCCAGCAGTTTGCGGGGCTTGAACACTGAAGCTTTCTTT	CASSLRGLNTEAFF
NA	NA	TRBV28	TRBJ2-3	TGTGCCAGCAGTACCTGGACATCCCATAGCACAGATACGCAGTATTTT	CASSTWTSHSTDTQYF
NA	NA	TRBV4-1	TRBJ1-2	TGCGCCAGCAGCCAGGCAGGGACCTATGGCTACACCTTC	CASSQAGTYGYTF